This T cell receptor beta chain was sequenced in a study of shared T cell receptors in the human thymus. The protocol was immunoSEQ multiplex PCR, while the TCRdb copy is restricted to in-frame clones and leaves out a portion. The sample holds about 660,000 clones; around 87% are singletons and the top ten take 0.0094%. The V gene's germline CDR1 is KGHSH and CDR2 LQKENI. Trimming took 2 bases from V and 10 from J, leaving 12 bases between them. The CDR3 contains 13 residues. These same data were also listed under a study on human thymus T cells. That report notes: Donors were healthy Finnish babies undergoing corrective operations for congenital heart defects.

The clonotype originates from a boy under two years old with a congenital heart defect. The chain uses TRBV18 and TRBJ2-1, with D perhaps matching TRBD1 (6 bases). The sequenced sample was thymocytes. The CDR3 sequence: CASSPSRGKEQFF. CDR3 nucleotide sequence: TGTGCCAGCTCACCAAGCAGGGGAAAGGAGCAGTTCTTC.